Listed below are T cell receptor beta chains from one sample, sequenced in a study of T cells in Graves' hyperthyroidism and ophthalmopathy. Using its own MiXCR run on the multiplex PCR reads, TCRdb lists one record per CDR3 protein. Found here are 500,000 to 650,000 distinct CDR3 sequences, about 14% of them singletons; the top ten hold 9.5% to 15%. The sequenced material came from blood. Source of these receptors: a woman in her forties or fifties with Graves' ophthalmopathy. Each CDR3 is given with its conserved first and last residue. A D gene is named only where the DNA matches it firmly. Size is omitted from some rows. Given values are once, few, many or a class for expanded clones.

j_gene,abundance,d_gene,v_gene,CDR3aa,CDR3nt
TRBJ2-2,many,.,TRBV5-1,CASSLGGSNTGELFF,TGTGCCAGCAGTTTAGGTGGATCGAACACCGGGGAGCTGTTTTTT
TRBJ2-1,many,TRBD1,TRBV7-9,CASSSLAGTGFRSYNEQFF,TGTGCCAGCAGCTCCCTGGCCGGGACAGGGTTTCGCTCCTACAATGAGCAGTTCTTC
TRBJ2-3,many,TRBD2,TRBV11-2,CASSWREGSTDTQYF,TGTGCCAGCAGCTGGCGGGAGGGGAGCACAGATACGCAGTATTTT
TRBJ2-7,many,TRBD2,TRBV7-6,CASSAVGLAGGSHEQYF,TGTGCCAGCAGCGCGGTGGGACTAGCGGGAGGGTCGCACGAGCAGTACTTC
TRBJ1-1,many,TRBD1,TRBV7-2,CASSRAQGATEAFF,TGTGCCAGCAGCCGCGCCCAGGGGGCCACTGAAGCTTTCTTT
TRBJ1-2,.,.,TRBV6-6,CASSYERGAVSGYTF,TGTGCCAGCAGTTACGAAAGGGGCGCAGTCTCTGGCTACACCTTC
TRBJ1-1,many,TRBD1,TRBV20-1,CSARDRVITEAFF,TGCAGTGCTAGGGACAGGGTGATAACTGAAGCTTTCTTT
TRBJ1-2,.,TRBD1,TRBV15,CATSRVSGGRLLPGGYTF,TGTGCCACCAGCAGAGTTTCAGGGGGCCGACTTTTACCCGGTGGCTACACCTTC
TRBJ2-1,many,TRBD2,TRBV20-1,CSATTTSGASYNEQFF,TGCAGTGCTACAACGACTAGCGGGGCTTCCTACAATGAGCAGTTCTTC
TRBJ2-5,many,.,TRBV28,CASSWVGRGETQYF,TGTGCCAGCAGTTGGGTGGGAAGAGGAGAGACCCAGTACTTC
TRBJ2-3,.,.,TRBV5-1,CASSLEGRGLRAGTDTQYF,TGCGCCAGCAGCTTGGAGGGCAGGGGCCTTAGGGCGGGGACAGATACGCAGTATTTT
TRBJ2-1,many,.,TRBV7-9,CASTYPRSNEQFF,TGTGCCAGCACCTACCCTCGGAGCAATGAGCAGTTCTTC
TRBJ2-1,many,TRBD2,TRBV12-5,CASGLTPGLAYNEQFF,TGTGCTAGTGGTTTGACCCCCGGACTAGCGTACAATGAGCAGTTCTTC
TRBJ2-1,.,.,TRBV18,CASSLTTHSSYNEQFF,TGTGCCAGCTCACTGACGACCCATAGCTCCTACAATGAGCAGTTCTTC
TRBJ2-7,many,.,TRBV7-8,CASSSRVGEQYF,TGTGCCAGCAGCTCCAGGGTAGGGGAGCAGTACTTC
TRBJ1-1,many,TRBD1,TRBV6-1,CASRDRQGNTEAFF,TGTGCCAGCAGAGACAGACAGGGGAACACTGAAGCTTTCTTT
TRBJ1-1,many,.,TRBV19,CASSIEGSTEAFF,TGTGCCAGTAGTATAGAGGGGAGCACTGAAGCTTTCTTT
TRBJ2-2,few,TRBD2,TRBV27,CASSRTSGIGDTGELFF,TGTGCCAGCAGTCGGACTAGCGGGATAGGGGACACCGGGGAGCTGTTTTTT
TRBJ2-6,.,.,TRBV30,CAWSALGAGANVLTF,TGTGCCTGGAGCGCCCTGGGGGCTGGGGCCAACGTCCTGACTTTC
TRBJ1-1,many,.,TRBV20-1,CSARRWTAPNTEAFF,TGCAGTGCTAGAAGATGGACAGCGCCAAACACTGAAGCTTTCTTT
TRBJ2-4,many,TRBD1,TRBV5-1,CASSLGDSKKNIQYF,TGCGCCAGCAGCTTGGGGGACAGCAAAAAAAACATTCAGTACTTC
TRBJ2-1,few,TRBD2,TRBV27,CASSDTAGGLILEQFF,TGTGCCAGCAGTGACACAGCGGGAGGCCTTATCCTTGAGCAGTTCTTC
TRBJ2-2,few,.,TRBV20-1,CSARNTGELFF,TGCAGTGCTAGAAACACCGGGGAGCTGTTTTTT
TRBJ2-7,.,TRBD1,TRBV9,CASSVTTGDEQYF,TGTGCCAGCAGCGTGACGACAGGGGACGAGCAGTACTTC
TRBJ2-2,few,TRBD2,TRBV29-1,CSVDSGRGTGELFF,TGCAGCGTGGATAGCGGGAGAGGTACCGGGGAGCTGTTTTTT
TRBJ2-7,many,TRBD2,TRBV28,CASSFRLADILRSTYSYEQYF,TGTGCCAGCAGTTTTCGGCTAGCGGACATCCTACGATCGACCTACTCCTACGAGCAGTACTTC
TRBJ1-1,many,.,TRBV30,CAWRRVNAMNTEAFF,TGTGCCTGGAGGAGGGTTAACGCGATGAACACTGAAGCTTTCTTT
TRBJ2-1,.,TRBD2,TRBV10-3,CAISESSGGEQFF,TGTGCCATCAGTGAGTCGTCGGGGGGGGAGCAGTTCTTC
TRBJ2-1,many,.,TRBV5-8,CASSSWTVYNEQFF,TGTGCCAGCAGCTCATGGACAGTCTACAATGAGCAGTTCTTC